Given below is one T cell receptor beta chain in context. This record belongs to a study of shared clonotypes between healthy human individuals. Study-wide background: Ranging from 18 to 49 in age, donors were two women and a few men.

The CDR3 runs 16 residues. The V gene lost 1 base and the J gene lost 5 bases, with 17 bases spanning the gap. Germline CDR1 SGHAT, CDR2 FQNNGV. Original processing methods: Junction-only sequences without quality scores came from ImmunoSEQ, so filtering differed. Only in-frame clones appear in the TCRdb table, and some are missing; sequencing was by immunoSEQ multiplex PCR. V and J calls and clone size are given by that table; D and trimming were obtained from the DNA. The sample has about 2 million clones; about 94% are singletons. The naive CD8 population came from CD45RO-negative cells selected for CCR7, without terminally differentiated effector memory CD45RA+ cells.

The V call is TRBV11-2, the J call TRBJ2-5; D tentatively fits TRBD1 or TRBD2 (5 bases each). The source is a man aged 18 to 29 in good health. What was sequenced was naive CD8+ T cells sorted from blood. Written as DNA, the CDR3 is TGTGCCAGCAGCTTAGGGGGGTCCGCCCGTGGGGAGACCCAGTACTTC. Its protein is CASSLGGSARGETQYF.